The rows below give T cell receptor beta chains drawn from one sample of a study of blood T cell repertoires in COVID-19. Profiled with immunoSEQ multiplex PCR; TCRdb holds only in-frame clones, not every one. The sample records 400,000 to 500,000 clones, approximately 91% being singletons. The sequenced material came from PBMCs or T cells enriched from blood (not recorded which). The receptors come from a woman aged 18-29 years who had been exposed to COVID-19. The CDR3 runs from the conserved cysteine through the conserved F or W. Each record gives: CDR3 length, D gene, V gene, clone size, J gene, CDR3 protein, CDR3 DNA. A D gene is named only where the DNA matches it firmly. Size tells how often a clone was seen (once, few, many) or the class of an expanded clone, and some rows leave it out.

13	TRBD2	TRBV11-2	-	TRBJ2-7	CASKTSGSNEQYF	TGTGCCAGCAAGACTAGCGGGAGTAACGAGCAGTACTTC
14	TRBD1	TRBV28	-	TRBJ1-1	CASSFVQGDTEAFF	TGTGCCAGCAGTTTCGTGCAGGGGGACACTGAAGCTTTCTTT
18	TRBD2	TRBV4-1	-	TRBJ2-1	CASSYLQGLAEDYNEQFF	TGCGCCAGCAGCTACTTACAGGGACTAGCGGAAGACTACAATGAGCAGTTCTTC
14	-	TRBV29-1	-	TRBJ1-5	CSVGGLGAHQPQHF	TGCAGCGTTGGGGGTTTGGGGGCTCATCAGCCCCAGCATTTT
14	TRBD2	TRBV10-3	once	TRBJ2-1	CAVLAGGKANEQFF	TGTGCCGTATTAGCGGGGGGGAAGGCCAATGAGCAGTTCTTC
16	-	TRBV28	-	TRBJ2-4	CASGVPVPGQRSIQYF	TGTGCCAGCGGGGTTCCCGTCCCAGGACAGAGAAGCATTCAGTACTTC
15	TRBD1	TRBV18	-	TRBJ1-4	CASSSGTGGSEKLFF	TGTGCCAGCTCATCCGGGACAGGAGGAAGTGAAAAACTGTTTTTT
13	-	TRBV7-2	-	TRBJ2-1	CASSSQETNEQFF	TGTGCCAGCAGCTCACAGGAGACCAATGAGCAGTTCTTC
14	TRBD2	TRBV28	-	TRBJ2-3	CASSSAGGGATQYF	TGTGCCAGCAGTTCAGCGGGAGGTGGAGCTACGCAGTATTTT
14	-	TRBV27	-	TRBJ1-1	CASSYRDLNTEAFF	TGTGCCAGCAGTTACAGGGACCTGAACACTGAAGCTTTCTTT
14	TRBD1	TRBV3-1/TRBV3-2	-	TRBJ1-3	CASSLQGTGNTIYF	TGTGCCAGCAGCCTACAGGGGACTGGAAACACCATATATTTT
13	-	TRBV28	-	TRBJ2-7	CATIDTSSYEQYF	TGTGCCACCATAGACACGAGCTCCTACGAGCAGTACTTC
15	TRBD1	TRBV15	-	TRBJ1-2	CATSRDHDRGYGYTF	TGTGCCACCAGCAGAGATCATGACAGGGGGTATGGCTACACCTTC
13	-	TRBV11-2	-	TRBJ1-2	CASSLGRAPGYTF	TGTGCCAGCAGCTTAGGCAGGGCGCCTGGCTACACCTTC
14	TRBD2	TRBV30	-	TRBJ2-2	CASVAGANTGELFF	TGTGCTTCAGTAGCGGGGGCGAACACCGGGGAGCTGTTTTTT
14	-	TRBV9	-	TRBJ2-3	CASNSGRGTDTQYF	TGTGCCAGCAACTCGGGCAGGGGCACAGATACGCAGTATTTT
13	TRBD1	TRBV28	-	TRBJ1-2	CASSSGQGYGYTF	TGTGCCAGCAGTTCTGGACAGGGATATGGCTACACCTTC
14	TRBD1	TRBV27	once	TRBJ2-3	CASTPRTGGDTQYF	TGTGCCAGCACCCCCCGGACAGGGGGAGATACGCAGTATTTT
14	TRBD2	TRBV5-1	-	TRBJ2-1	CASSVTSGSNEQFF	TGCGCCAGCAGCGTGACTAGCGGGAGTAATGAGCAGTTCTTC
13	TRBD1	TRBV7-7	-	TRBJ2-7	CASSGDRATEQYF	TGTGCTAGCAGCGGGGACAGGGCTACGGAGCAGTACTTC
17	-	TRBV28	-	TRBJ2-1	CASSFPLGSRGYNEQFF	TGTGCCAGCAGTTTTCCGCTGGGCTCCCGGGGGTACAATGAGCAGTTCTTC
15	-	TRBV14	-	TRBJ2-1	CASSQDPQLYNEQFF	TGTGCCAGCAGCCAAGATCCACAGCTTTACAATGAGCAGTTCTTC
17	TRBD2	TRBV7-2	-	TRBJ2-5	CASSLGILAGGQETQYF	TGTGCCAGCAGCTTAGGAATACTAGCGGGGGGCCAAGAGACCCAGTACTTC
15	TRBD2	TRBV13	-	TRBJ2-1	CASSLGSGGGREQFF	TGTGCCAGCAGCTTAGGTAGCGGGGGAGGTAGGGAGCAGTTCTTC
15	TRBD1	TRBV30	-	TRBJ1-1	CAWSVGGQGNTEAFF	TGTGCCTGGAGTGTAGGGGGCCAGGGGAACACTGAAGCTTTCTTT
14	TRBD1	TRBV27	-	TRBJ1-6	CASSTDRAIGPLHF	TGTGCCAGCAGTACCGACAGGGCAATTGGCCCCCTCCACTTT
14	TRBD1	TRBV9	-	TRBJ1-2	CASSAGTGGYGYTF	TGTGCCAGCAGCGCGGGGACAGGGGGCTATGGCTACACCTTC
16	-	TRBV19	once	TRBJ2-7	CASRSPGGLTLYEQYF	TGTGCCAGTAGAAGTCCCGGAGGCCTTACACTTTACGAGCAGTACTTC
15	-	TRBV6-4	-	TRBJ1-5	CASSDSMGAGQPQHF	TGTGCCAGCAGTGACTCTATGGGGGCTGGTCAGCCCCAGCATTTT